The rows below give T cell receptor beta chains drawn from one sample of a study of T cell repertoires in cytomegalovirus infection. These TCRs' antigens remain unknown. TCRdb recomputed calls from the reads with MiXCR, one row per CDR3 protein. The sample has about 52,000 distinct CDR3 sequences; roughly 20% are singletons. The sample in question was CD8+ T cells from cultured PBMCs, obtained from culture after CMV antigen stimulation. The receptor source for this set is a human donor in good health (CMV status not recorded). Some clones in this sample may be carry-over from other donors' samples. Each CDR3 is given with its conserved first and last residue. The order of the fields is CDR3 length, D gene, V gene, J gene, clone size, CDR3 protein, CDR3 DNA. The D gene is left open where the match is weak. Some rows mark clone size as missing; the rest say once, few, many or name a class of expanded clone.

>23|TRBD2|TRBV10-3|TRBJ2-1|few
CAISGGLPSRGLAGGLGDNEQFF
TGTGCCATCAGTGGAGGTCTACCCTCGCGGGGACTAGCGGGAGGTTTGGGGGACAATGAGCAGTTCTTC
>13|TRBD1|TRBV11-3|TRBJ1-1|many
CASSSDRGNEAFF
TGTGCCAGCAGCTCGGACAGGGGGAACGAAGCTTTCTTT
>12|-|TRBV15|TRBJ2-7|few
CATSRVGNEQYF
TGTGCCACCAGCAGAGTTGGCAACGAGCAGTACTTC
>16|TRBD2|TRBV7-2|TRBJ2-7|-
CASSSWTSGDGYEQYF
TGTGCCAGCAGCTCCTGGACTAGCGGGGACGGCTACGAGCAGTACTTC
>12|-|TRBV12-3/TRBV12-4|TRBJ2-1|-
CASSLDGNEQFF
TGTGCCAGCAGTTTAGATGGGAATGAGCAGTTCTTC
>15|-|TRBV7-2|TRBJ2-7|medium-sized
CASSSVAPSSYEQYF
TGTGCCAGCAGCTCAGTTGCGCCCAGCTCCTACGAGCAGTACTTC
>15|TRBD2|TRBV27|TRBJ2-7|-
CASSLFAGGLNEQYF
TGTGCCAGCAGTTTATTTGCGGGGGGGCTAAACGAGCAGTACTTC
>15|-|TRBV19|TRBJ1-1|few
CATQEGAGSYTEAFF
TGTGCCACCCAGGAGGGAGCAGGGTCGTACACTGAAGCTTTCTTT
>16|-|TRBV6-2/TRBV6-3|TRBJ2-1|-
CASSYSREMSYNEQFF
TGTGCCAGCAGTTACTCACGGGAAATGTCCTACAATGAGCAGTTCTTC
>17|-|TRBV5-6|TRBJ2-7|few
CASSLVSWGFGNYEQYF
TGTGCCAGCAGCTTGGTGTCGTGGGGGTTCGGGAACTACGAGCAGTACTTC
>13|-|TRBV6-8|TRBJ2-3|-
CASTETLTDTQYF
TGTGCCAGCACCGAGACACTTACAGATACGCAGTATTTT
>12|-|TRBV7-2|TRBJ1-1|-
CASSLAGVMAFF
TGTGCCAGCAGCTTAGCCGGCGTTATGGCTTTCTTT
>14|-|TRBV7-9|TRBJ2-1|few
CASSLDSSYNEQFF
TGTGCCAGCAGCTTAGACAGCTCCTACAATGAGCAGTTCTTC
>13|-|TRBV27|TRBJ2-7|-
CASRGPRSYEQYF
TGTGCCAGCAGGGGGCCTAGGTCCTACGAGCAGTACTTC
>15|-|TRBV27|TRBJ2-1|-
CASSLLPLSYNEQFF
TGTGCCAGCAGTTTGTTGCCTCTTTCCTACAATGAGCAGTTCTTC
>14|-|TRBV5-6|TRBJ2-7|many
CASRSRQVSYEQYF
TGTGCCAGCAGATCCCGACAGGTCTCCTACGAGCAGTACTTC
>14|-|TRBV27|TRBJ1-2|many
CASSPRGGYYGYTF
TGTGCCAGCAGTCCGAGGGGAGGATACTATGGCTACACCTTC
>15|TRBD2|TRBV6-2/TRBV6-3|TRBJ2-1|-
CASNLPGGGLNEQFF
TGTGCCAGCAATTTACCTGGCGGGGGTTTAAATGAGCAGTTCTTC
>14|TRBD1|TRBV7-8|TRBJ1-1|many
CASSSGTGPTEAFF
TGTGCCAGCAGCTCAGGGACAGGGCCCACTGAAGCTTTCTTT
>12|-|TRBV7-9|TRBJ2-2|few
CASSLATGELFF
TGTGCCAGCAGCTTAGCGACCGGGGAGCTGTTTTTT
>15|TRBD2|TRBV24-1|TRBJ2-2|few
CATSPTSGRTGELFF
TGTGCCACCAGTCCGACTAGCGGGAGAACCGGGGAGCTGTTTTTT
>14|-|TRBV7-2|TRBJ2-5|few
CASSSLVLGETQYF
TGTGCCAGCAGCTCACTAGTATTGGGAGAGACCCAGTACTTC
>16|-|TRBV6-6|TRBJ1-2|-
CASSYSTVEVDYGYTF
TGTGCCAGCAGTTACTCGACGGTGGAGGTGGACTATGGCTACACCTTC
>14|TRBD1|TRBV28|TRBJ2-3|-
CASSPETGTDTQYF
TGTGCCAGCAGTCCAGAGACAGGGACGGATACGCAGTATTTT
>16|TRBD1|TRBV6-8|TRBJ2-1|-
CASSYSIGQGFDEQFF
TGTGCCAGCAGTTACTCGATCGGACAGGGTTTCGATGAGCAGTTCTTC
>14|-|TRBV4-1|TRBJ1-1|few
CASSQGVGNTEAFF
TGCGCCAGCAGCCAAGGGGTGGGGAACACTGAAGCTTTCTTT
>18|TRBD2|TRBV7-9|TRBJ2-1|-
CASSTQTSGGSSYNEQFF
TGTGCCAGCAGCACCCAGACTAGCGGGGGAAGCTCCTACAATGAGCAGTTCTTC
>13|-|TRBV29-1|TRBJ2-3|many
CSVDRDSTDTQYF
TGCAGCGTTGACAGGGACAGCACAGATACGCAGTATTTT
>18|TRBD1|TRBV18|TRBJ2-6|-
CASSPQRQGVTGANVLTF
TGTGCCAGCTCACCTCAAAGACAGGGGGTCACTGGGGCCAACGTCCTGACTTTC
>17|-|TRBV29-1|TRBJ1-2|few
CSVLGLGRGTTNYGYTF
TGCAGCGTTCTAGGATTAGGCAGGGGAACTACTAACTATGGCTACACCTTC
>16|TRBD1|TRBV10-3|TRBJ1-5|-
CAISESDRGVNQPQHF
TGTGCCATCAGTGAGTCTGACAGGGGGGTTAATCAGCCCCAGCATTTT